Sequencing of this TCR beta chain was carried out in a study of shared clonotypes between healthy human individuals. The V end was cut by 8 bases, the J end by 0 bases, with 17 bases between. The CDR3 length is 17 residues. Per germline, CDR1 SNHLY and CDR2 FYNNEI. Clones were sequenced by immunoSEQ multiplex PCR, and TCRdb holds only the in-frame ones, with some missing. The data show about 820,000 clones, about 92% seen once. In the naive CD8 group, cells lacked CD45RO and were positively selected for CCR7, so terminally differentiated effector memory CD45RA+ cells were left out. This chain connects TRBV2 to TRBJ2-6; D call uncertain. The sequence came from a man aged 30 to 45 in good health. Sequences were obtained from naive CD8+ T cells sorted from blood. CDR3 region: CASFLNGGSSGANVLTF. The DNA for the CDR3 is TGTGCCAGCTTCTTAAATGGTGGTTCCTCTGGGGCCAACGTCCTGACTTTC.